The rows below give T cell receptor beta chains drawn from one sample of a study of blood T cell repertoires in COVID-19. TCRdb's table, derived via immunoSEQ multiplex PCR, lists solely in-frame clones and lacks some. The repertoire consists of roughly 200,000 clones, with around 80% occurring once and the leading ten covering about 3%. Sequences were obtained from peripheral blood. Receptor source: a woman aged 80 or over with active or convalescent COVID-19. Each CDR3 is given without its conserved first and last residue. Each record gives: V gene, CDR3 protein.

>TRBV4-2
ASSQADRDRYTEAF
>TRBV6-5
ASSLGRRETEAF
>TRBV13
ASSSTLLAGGRTDTQY
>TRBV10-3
AISEQGMGTAGYT
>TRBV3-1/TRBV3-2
ASSQITTGAYEQY
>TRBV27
ASSPFRVGGITSPLH
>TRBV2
ASSKGLAAPETQY
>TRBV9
ASSHNPATSGSTDTQY
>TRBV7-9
ASSLTLTNYGYT
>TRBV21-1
ASSKREQRQVNTEAF
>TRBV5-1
ASSFAGQEQY
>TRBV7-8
ASSPGQFMNTEAF
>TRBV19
ASRGTGGSSNQPQH
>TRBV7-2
ASSSGGLISYEQY
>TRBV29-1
SVERVEETQY
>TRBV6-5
ASSYPPGRAF
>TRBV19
ASSPTQTGAYGYT
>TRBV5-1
ASSRDRPDYEQY
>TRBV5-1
ASSTTGSYGYT
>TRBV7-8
ASSLLRGANYGYT
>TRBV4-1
ASSRTRETQY
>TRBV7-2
ASSLDGVSSQPQH
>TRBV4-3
ASSQDVTGANVLT
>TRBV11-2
ASSPPDRVVEAF
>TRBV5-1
ASSPTNGGAVGNEQF
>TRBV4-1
ASSLYRENQPQH
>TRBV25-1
ASSGNSYEQY